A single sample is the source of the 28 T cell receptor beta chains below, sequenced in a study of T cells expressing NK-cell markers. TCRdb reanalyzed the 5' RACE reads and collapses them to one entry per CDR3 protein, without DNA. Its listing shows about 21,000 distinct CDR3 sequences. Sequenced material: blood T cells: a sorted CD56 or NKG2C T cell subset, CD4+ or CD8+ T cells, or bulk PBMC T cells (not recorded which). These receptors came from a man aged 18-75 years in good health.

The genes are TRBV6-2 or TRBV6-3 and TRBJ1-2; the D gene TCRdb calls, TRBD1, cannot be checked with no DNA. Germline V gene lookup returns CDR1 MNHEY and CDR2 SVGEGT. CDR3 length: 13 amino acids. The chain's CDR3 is CASRTTGAYGYTF.

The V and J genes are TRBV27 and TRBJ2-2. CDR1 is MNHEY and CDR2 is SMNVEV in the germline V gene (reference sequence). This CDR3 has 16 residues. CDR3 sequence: CASSLGQFANTGELFF.

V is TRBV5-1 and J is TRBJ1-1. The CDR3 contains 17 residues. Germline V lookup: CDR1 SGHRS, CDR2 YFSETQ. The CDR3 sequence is CASSLSLRSARPTEAFF. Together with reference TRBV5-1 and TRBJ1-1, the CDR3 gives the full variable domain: KAGVTQTPRYLIKTRGQQVTLSCSPISGHRSVSWYQQTPGQGLQFLFEYFSETQRNKGNFPGRFSGRQFSNSRSEMNVSTLELGDSALYLCASSLSLRSARPTEAFFGQGTRLTVV.

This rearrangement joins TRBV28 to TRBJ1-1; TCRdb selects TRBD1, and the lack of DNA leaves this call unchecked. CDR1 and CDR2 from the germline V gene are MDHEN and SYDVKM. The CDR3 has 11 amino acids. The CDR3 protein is CASSRVSEAFF.

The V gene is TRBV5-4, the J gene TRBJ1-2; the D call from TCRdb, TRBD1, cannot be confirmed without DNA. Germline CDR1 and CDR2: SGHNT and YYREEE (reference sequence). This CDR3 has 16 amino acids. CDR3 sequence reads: CASSLAPDRRNYGYTF.

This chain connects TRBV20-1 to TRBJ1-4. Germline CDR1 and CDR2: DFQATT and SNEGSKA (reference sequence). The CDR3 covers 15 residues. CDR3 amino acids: CSARRTGRENEKLFF.

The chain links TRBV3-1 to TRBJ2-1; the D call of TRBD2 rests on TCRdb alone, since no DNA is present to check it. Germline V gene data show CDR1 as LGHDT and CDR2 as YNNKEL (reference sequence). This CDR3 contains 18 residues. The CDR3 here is CASSQARTSGNYYHEQFF.

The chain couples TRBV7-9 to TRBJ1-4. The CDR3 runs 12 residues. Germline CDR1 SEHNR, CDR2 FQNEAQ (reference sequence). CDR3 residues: CASSRGSEKLFF.

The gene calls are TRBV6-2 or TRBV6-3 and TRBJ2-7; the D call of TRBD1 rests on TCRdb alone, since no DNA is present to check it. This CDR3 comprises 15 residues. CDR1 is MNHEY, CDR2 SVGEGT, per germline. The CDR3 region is CASSYSSRGDYEQYF.

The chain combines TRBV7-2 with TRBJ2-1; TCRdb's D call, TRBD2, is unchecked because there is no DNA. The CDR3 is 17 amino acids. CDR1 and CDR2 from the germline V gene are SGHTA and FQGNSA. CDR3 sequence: CASSPLGGLAEYNEQFF.

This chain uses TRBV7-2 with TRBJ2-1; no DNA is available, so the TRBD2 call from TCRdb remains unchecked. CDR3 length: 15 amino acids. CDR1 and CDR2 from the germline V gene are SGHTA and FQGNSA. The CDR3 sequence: CASSSTSGQYNEQFF.

The CDR3 region is CASSSLLSGGLIEQFF. This chain joins TRBV5-1 and TRBJ2-1; TCRdb's D gene call, TRBD2, goes unchecked for lack of DNA. Germline V lookup: CDR1 SGHRS, CDR2 YFSETQ. The length of the CDR3 is 16 residues. The full variable domain, in which reference TRBV5-1 and TRBJ2-1 provide the parts outside the CDR3, is KAGVTQTPRYLIKTRGQQVTLSCSPISGHRSVSWYQQTPGQGLQFLFEYFSETQRNKGNFPGRFSGRQFSNSRSEMNVSTLELGDSALYLCASSSLLSGGLIEQFFGPGTRLTVL.

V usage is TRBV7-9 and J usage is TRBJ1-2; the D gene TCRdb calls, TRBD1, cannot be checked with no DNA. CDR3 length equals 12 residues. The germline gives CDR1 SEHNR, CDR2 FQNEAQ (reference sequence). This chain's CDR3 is CASSGQGYGYTF.

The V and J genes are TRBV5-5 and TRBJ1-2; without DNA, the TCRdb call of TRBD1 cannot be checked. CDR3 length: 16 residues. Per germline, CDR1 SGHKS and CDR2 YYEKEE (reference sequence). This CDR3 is CASSLRGRTLNYGYTF.

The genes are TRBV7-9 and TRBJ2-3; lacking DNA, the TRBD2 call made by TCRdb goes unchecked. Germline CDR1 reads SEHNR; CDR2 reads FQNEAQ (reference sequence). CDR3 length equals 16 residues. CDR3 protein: CASSLREGSPTDTQYF.

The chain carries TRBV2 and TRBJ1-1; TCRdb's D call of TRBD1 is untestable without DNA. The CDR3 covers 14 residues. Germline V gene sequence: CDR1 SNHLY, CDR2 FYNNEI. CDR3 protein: CASSEYRGRTEAFF.

CDR3 protein: CASSKGVGDREDEQYF. V usage is TRBV21-1 and J usage is TRBJ2-7; as DNA is missing, the TRBD1 call by TCRdb cannot be tested. TRBV21-1 is annotated as a pseudogene. CDR3 length: 16 amino acids.

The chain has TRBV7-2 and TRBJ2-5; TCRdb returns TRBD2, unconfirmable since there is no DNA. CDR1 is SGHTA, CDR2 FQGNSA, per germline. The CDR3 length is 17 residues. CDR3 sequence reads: CASSSSPSGRNRETQYF.

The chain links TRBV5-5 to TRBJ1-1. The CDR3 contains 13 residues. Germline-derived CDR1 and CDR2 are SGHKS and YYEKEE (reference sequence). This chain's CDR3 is CASRLGPGTEAFF.

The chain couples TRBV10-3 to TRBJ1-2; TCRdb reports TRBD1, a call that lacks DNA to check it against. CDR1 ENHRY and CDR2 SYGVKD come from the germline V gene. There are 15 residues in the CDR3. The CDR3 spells CAISEPGTGASGYTF.

The CDR3: CASSFNRDRDTDTQYF. The V gene is TRBV12-3 or TRBV12-4, the J gene TRBJ2-3; TCRdb calls TRBD1, which cannot be checked without DNA. This CDR3 has 16 amino acids.

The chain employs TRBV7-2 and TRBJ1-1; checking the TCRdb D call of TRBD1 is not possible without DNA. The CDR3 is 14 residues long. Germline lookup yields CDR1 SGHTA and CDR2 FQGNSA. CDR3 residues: CASSLRGRDTEAFF.

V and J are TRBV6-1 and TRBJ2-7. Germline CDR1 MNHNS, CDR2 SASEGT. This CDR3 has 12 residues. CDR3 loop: CASSEYGYEQYF.

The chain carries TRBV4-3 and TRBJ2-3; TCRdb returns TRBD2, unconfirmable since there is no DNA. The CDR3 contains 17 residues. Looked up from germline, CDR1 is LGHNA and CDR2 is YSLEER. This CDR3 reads CASSQDPGLAGSDTQYF.

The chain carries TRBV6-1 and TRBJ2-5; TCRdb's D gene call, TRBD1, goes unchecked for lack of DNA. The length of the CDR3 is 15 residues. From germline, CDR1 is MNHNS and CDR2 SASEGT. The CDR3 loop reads CASRETGTGGQTQYF.

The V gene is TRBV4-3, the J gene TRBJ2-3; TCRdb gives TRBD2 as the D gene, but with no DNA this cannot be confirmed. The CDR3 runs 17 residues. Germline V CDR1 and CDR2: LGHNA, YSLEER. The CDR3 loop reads CASRPQLAGGAGDTQYF.

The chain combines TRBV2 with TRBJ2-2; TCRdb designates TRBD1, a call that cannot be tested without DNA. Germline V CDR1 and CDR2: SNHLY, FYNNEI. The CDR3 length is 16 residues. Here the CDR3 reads CASREITTGGTGELFF.

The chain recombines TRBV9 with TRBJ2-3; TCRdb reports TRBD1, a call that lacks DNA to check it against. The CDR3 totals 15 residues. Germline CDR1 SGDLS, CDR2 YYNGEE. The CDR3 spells CASSSRPSFTDTQYF.